This TCR beta chain was sequenced in a study of T cell changes during pregnancy in multiple sclerosis (dated by TCRdb to about 2019). For the study in its entirety: The study examined how the T cell repertoire changed over the course of pregnancy in women with multiple sclerosis.

For this clone: This receptor's antigen is unknown. Its ends do not fully match the called genes, so a read error is possible.

The library relied on the immunoSEQ multiplex PCR assay. The source is immuneACCESS, and TCRdb retained only in-frame sequences with V and J called. Part of the clones is not carried over; for the studies checked, unresolved V genes explain less than half of this, and the remainder is unexplained. The sample includes tens of thousands of clones, with about 96% observed a single time. The top ten constitute roughly 2.3% of the sample. CDR1 and CDR2 (SGHAT, FQNNGV) derive from the germline V gene. The CDR3 sequence holds 15 residues, the cysteine and phenylalanine included. Of all the DNA, just the CDR3 is kept, 45 bases in frame from base 1.

Rearrangement joined TRBV11-2 to TRBJ2-1; TRBD2 lines up with 8 middle nucleotides. This sequence originates from a female donor with multiple sclerosis, enrolled in a pregnancy study. The source material was CD8+ T cells from peripheral blood mononuclear cells, sampled after pregnancy. At the DNA level, the sequence is TGTGCCAGCAGCCTAGACCCTAGCGGGCTGAATGAGCAGTTCTTC. Its translation reads: CASSLDPSGLNEQFF. Beyond the CDR3, the reference TRBV11-2 and TRBJ2-1 genes provide the residues; the full variable domain reads: EAGVAQSPRYKIIEKRQSVAFWCNPISGHATLYWYQQILGQGPKLLIQFQNNGVVDDSQLPKDRFSAERLKGVDSTLKIQPAKLEDSAVYLCASSLDPSGLNEQFFGPGTRLTVL.